Each of the 6 T cell receptor beta chains below was sequenced from the same sample in a study of blood T cell repertoires in COVID-19. Repertoires were generated with immunoSEQ multiplex PCR, while TCRdb's copy carries only in-frame clones and drops some. In the table there are about half a million clones, more than 85% of which are singletons. Sequencing was done on a sample of PBMCs or T cells enriched from blood (not recorded which). Receptors were obtained from a woman aged 55-75 years who had recovered from COVID-19.

The V and J genes are TRBV5-1 and TRBJ1-3; D unresolved. Germline V gene data show CDR1 as SGHRS and CDR2 as YFSETQ. The V end was cut by 4 bases, the J end by 3 bases, with 11 bases between. The CDR3 covers 14 residues. This chain's CDR3 is CASSPQEYGNTIYF. DNA for the CDR3: TGCGCCAGCAGCCCCCAAGAGTATGGAAACACCATATATTTT.

The chain is built from TRBV6-6 and TRBJ1-1; 11 nucleotides agree with TRBD1. Trimming removed 6 bases from V and 5 bases from J; junction bases left unmatched: 5. Germline V gene lookup returns CDR1 MNHNY and CDR2 SVGAGI (reference sequence). There are 14 residues in the CDR3. CDR3 loop: CASRPDRGPTEAFF. The CDR3, as DNA: TGTGCCAGCAGGCCGGACAGGGGGCCAACTGAAGCTTTCTTT.

The chain joins TRBV10-3 to TRBJ1-1, with D perhaps matching TRBD1 (6 bases). The ends were cut back, 5 bases at V and 0 bases at J, with 19 bases in the middle. Per germline, CDR1 ENHRY and CDR2 SYGVKD. The CDR3 extends over 17 amino acids. The CDR3, as DNA: TGTGCCATCAGTTCCCCACAGGGAGGGGGATTGAACACTGAAGCTTTCTTT. Translated: CAISSPQGGGLNTEAFF.

This clone was seen once. The chain links TRBV6-5 to TRBJ2-3; possible D gene TRBD1, 5 bases. Germline-derived CDR1 and CDR2 are MNHEY and SVGAGI. The CDR3 spans 15 residues. V was clipped by 7 bases and J by 3 bases, with 17 bases between them. DNA for the CDR3: TGTGCCAGCATCCGCCCGGGCAGGGCGACAGATACGCAGTATTTT. It is translated as CASIRPGRATDTQYF.

CDR3 sequence (DNA): TGTGCTAGTGGGGGAGGTGGTGGGCCCCAGCATTTT. It translates to CASGGGGGPQHF. This chain joins TRBV12-5 and TRBJ1-5; D not resolved. Germline V gene data show CDR1 as LGHNT and CDR2 as FRNRAP. Trimming pared 6 bases from V and 9 bases from J, leaving 12 bases between. There are 12 residues in the CDR3.

CDR3 DNA sequence: TGTGCCAGCTCACCACCCTCGCGGGGGTTGAGCTCCTACAATGAGCAGTTCTTC. This gives the protein CASSPPSRGLSSYNEQFF. The chain employs TRBV18 and TRBJ2-1; 7 bases align to TRBD2. The CDR3 length is 18 residues. J gave up 0 bases and V 0 bases, and 8 bases lay outside the gene matches. Germline CDR1 reads KGHSH; CDR2 reads LQKENI.